The 5 T cell receptor beta chains given below trace back to one sample, sequenced in a study of control samples from healthy donors and cancer patients. Only in-frame clones appear in the TCRdb table, and some are missing; sequencing was by immunoSEQ multiplex PCR. Of about 7,400 clones listed, approximately 81% were seen once; the top ten hold about 30%. Sequenced material: PBMCs. The receptors come from a man in his 70s with lung cancer.

This clone came up once. The same CDR3 also results from other DNA sequences found in this sample. The chain uses TRBV6-2 or TRBV6-3 and TRBJ1-5; D remains unclear. Trimming took off 4 bases at V and 1 base at J, with 8 bases between the two ends. There are 14 residues in the CDR3. Germline CDR1 MNHEY, CDR2 SVGEGT. This chain's CDR3 is CASSSRQSNQPQHF. The CDR3 DNA reads as TGTGCCAGCAGTTCGCGACAAAGCAATCAGCCCCAGCATTTT.

The chain carries TRBV28 and TRBJ1-2, with 8 bases matching TRBD1. The CDR3 is made up of 15 amino acids. Germline trimming cut 5 bases from V and 6 bases from J; bases unmatched to any gene: 11. Looked up from germline, CDR1 is MDHEN and CDR2 is SYDVKM. CDR3: CASSPADREGHGYTF. CDR3 DNA sequence: TGTGCCAGCAGTCCAGCGGACAGGGAGGGTCATGGCTACACCTTC.

This clone was seen just once. The rearrangement uses TRBV7-8 and TRBJ1-4; 9 bases line up with TRBD1. The CDR3 runs 15 residues. The V gene's germline CDR1 is SGHVS and CDR2 FQNEAQ. The V segment lost 3 bases and the J segment 8 bases; nucleotides outside the gene matches: 7. The CDR3 coding sequence is TGTGCCAGCAGCTTTTCGACAGGGGGGAGAGAAAAACTGTTTTTT. Its translation: CASSFSTGGREKLFF. Full variable domain (outside the CDR3, taken from reference TRBV7-8 and TRBJ1-4): GAGVSQSPRYKVAKRGQDVALRCDPISGHVSLFWYQQALGQGPEFLTYFQNEAQLDKSGLPSDRFFAERPEGSVSTLKIQRTQQEDSAVYLCASSFSTGGREKLFFGSGTQLSVL.

V gene TRBV6-5 combines with J gene TRBJ1-1; D is ambiguous. Trimming took 8 bases from V and 1 from J, leaving 11 bases between them. Germline CDR1 reads MNHEY; CDR2 reads SVGAGI. The CDR3 has 13 residues. The CDR3 coding sequence is TGTGCCAGCCGGCGGGGAGGGAACACTGAAGCTTTCTTT. Amino acids: CASRRGGNTEAFF.

The rearrangement joins TRBV18 to TRBJ2-5; D is unclear. Germline CDR1 reads KGHSH; CDR2 reads LQKENI. V lost 3 bases and J lost 5, with 4 bases in between. This CDR3 contains 11 residues. The CDR3 loop reads CASSPGETQYF. The CDR3, as DNA: TGTGCCAGCTCACCGGGGGAGACCCAGTACTTC.